The rows below give T cell receptor beta chains drawn from one sample of a study of T cells in Graves' hyperthyroidism and ophthalmopathy. TCRdb redid the calling of the multiplex PCR reads with MiXCR, one entry per CDR3 protein. The repertoire includes 610,000 or so distinct CDR3 sequences, 46% of them detected once, and around 8% sits in the top ten. The material sequenced was peripheral blood or thyroid tissue (not recorded which). The receptor set was obtained from a woman aged 18-35 years with Graves' hyperthyroidism. Each CDR3 is given with its conserved first and last residue. A D gene is named only where the DNA matches it firmly. A row's size may be missing; if present it is once, few, many or a size class.

-,TRBV5-1,TRBD1,TRBJ1-4,CASSLPGIGGDQATNEKLFF,TGCGCCAGCAGCTTGCCCGGGATAGGGGGCGATCAGGCAACTAATGAAAAACTGTTTTTT
-,TRBV12-3/TRBV12-4,-,TRBJ1-2,CASSSSGEYGYTF,TGTGCCAGCAGTTCAAGCGGCGAATATGGCTACACCTTC
many,TRBV7-9,-,TRBJ1-1,CASSLDPRENTEAFF,TGTGCCAGCAGCTTAGACCCCAGGGAAAACACTGAAGCTTTCTTT
many,TRBV20-1,TRBD1,TRBJ1-5,CSASQGADQPQHF,TGCAGTGCTAGCCAGGGGGCGGATCAGCCCCAGCATTTT
many,TRBV2,-,TRBJ2-7,CASSSRAYEQYF,TGTGCCAGCAGTAGTAGGGCCTACGAGCAGTACTTC
few,TRBV7-9,-,TRBJ2-2,CASSLARELFF,TGTGCCAGCAGCTTAGCCAGGGAGCTGTTTTTT
many,TRBV29-1,TRBD2,TRBJ2-3,CSVQTSGFTDTQYF,TGCAGCGTTCAGACTAGCGGATTCACAGATACGCAGTATTTT
-,TRBV29-1,TRBD1,TRBJ2-5,CSHFTTGLETQYF,TGCAGCCATTTTACGACAGGGTTGGAGACCCAGTACTTC
-,TRBV15,TRBD2,TRBJ2-7,CATRPYSGNAYEQYF,TGTGCCACCAGACCCTACAGCGGGAATGCCTACGAGCAGTACTTC
many,TRBV4-1,-,TRBJ1-5,CASTQAVGNQPQHF,TGCGCCAGCACACAGGCGGTTGGCAATCAGCCCCAGCATTTT
few,TRBV2,-,TRBJ2-6,CASRAARANVLTF,TGTGCCAGCAGGGCCGCAAGGGCCAACGTCCTGACTTTC
-,TRBV20-1,-,TRBJ2-5,CSALADQETQYF,TGCAGTGCTCTAGCTGATCAAGAGACCCAGTACTTC
-,TRBV7-9,TRBD1,TRBJ1-6,CASRQAGQGANSPLHF,TGCGCCAGCAGGCAAGCGGGACAGGGGGCTAATTCACCCCTCCACTTT
many,TRBV6-6,-,TRBJ1-6,CASSGQFNSPLHF,TGTGCCAGCAGTGGACAGTTTAATTCACCCCTCCACTTT
-,TRBV7-9,-,TRBJ2-7,CASSFFGTGDNSYEQYF,TGTGCCAGCAGCTTTTTTGGGACCGGGGACAACAGCTACGAGCAGTACTTC
-,TRBV7-9,-,TRBJ2-7,CASSIYLCSVGGLAGGNEQYF,-
many,TRBV19,-,TRBJ2-2,CASRGPQNTGELFF,TGTGCCAGTCGGGGCCCGCAGAACACCGGGGAGCTGTTTTTT
-,TRBV29-1,TRBD1,TRBJ1-1,CSLGDRANTEAFF,TGCAGCTTGGGGGACAGGGCGAACACTGAAGCTTTCTTT
many,TRBV7-2,TRBD2,TRBJ2-7,CASSSAASGSFEQYF,TGTGCCAGCAGCTCGGCCGCTAGCGGGAGCTTCGAGCAGTACTTC
few,TRBV29-1,TRBD1,TRBJ1-2,CSARQGANYGYTF,TGCAGCGCTAGACAGGGGGCGAACTATGGCTACACCTTC